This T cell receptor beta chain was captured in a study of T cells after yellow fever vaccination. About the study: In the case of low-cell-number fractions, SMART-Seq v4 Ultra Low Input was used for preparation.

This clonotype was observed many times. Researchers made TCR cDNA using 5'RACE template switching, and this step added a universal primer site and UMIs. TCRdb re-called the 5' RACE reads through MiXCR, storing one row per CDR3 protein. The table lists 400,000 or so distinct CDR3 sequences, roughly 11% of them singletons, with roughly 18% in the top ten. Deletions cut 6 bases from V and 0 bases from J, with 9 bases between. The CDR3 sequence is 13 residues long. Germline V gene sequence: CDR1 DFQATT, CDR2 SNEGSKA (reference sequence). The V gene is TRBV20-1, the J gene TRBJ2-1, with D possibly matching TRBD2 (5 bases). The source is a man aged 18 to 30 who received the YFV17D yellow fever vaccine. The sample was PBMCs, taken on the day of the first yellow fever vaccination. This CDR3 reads CSATGYSYNEQFF. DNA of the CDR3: TGCAGTGCCACGGGATACTCCTACAATGAGCAGTTCTTC.